This T cell receptor (beta chain) was recorded in a study of cytomegalovirus exposure and HLA in healthy donors. Overall study findings and caveats: Researchers reported that a few CMV-associated chains were confirmed in vitro as CMV antigen-specific. Most TCR sequences showed up rarely, but some public TCRs showed up in many donors.

Here immunoSEQ multiplex PCR was the method, and the copy in TCRdb shows in-frame clones only, minus some. This table holds under 250,000 clones, less than 90% found once. With respect to this clone: What it recognizes is unknown.

V shed 3 bases, J shed 6 bases, and the junction held 8 bases outside the gene matches. The CDR3 spans 15 residues. Germline CDR1 is MNHEY and CDR2 is SMNVEV (reference sequence). J is TRBJ2-7 and V is TRBV27, with TRBD2 matching over 10 bases. The sequenced material came from PBMCs. The clonotype was recovered from a woman aged 18 to 35 in good health and CMV-seronegative. The CDR3 here is CASSFDSGRRLEQYF. The DNA of the CDR3 is TGTGCCAGCAGTTTTGATAGCGGGAGGCGGCTCGAGCAGTACTTC.